These 16 T cell receptor beta chains came from one sample sequenced in a study of PD-L1 blockade in urothelial cancer. Time point reported: pretreatment peripheral blood. The table came from immunoSEQ multiplex PCR; TCRdb's copy has only in-frame clones and leaves some out. This table holds around 45,000 clones, about 81% found once. Sequencing used PBMCs, obtained around atezolizumab (anti-PD-L1) treatment. The source of these receptors is a man aged 50-60 years with urothelial cancer.

The chain couples TRBV7-8 to TRBJ2-2, with 8 bases aligning to TRBD1. The V segment lost 3 bases and the J segment 5 bases; nucleotides outside the gene matches: 2. CDR1 and CDR2 (germline): SGHVS, FQNEAQ. This CDR3 spans 14 amino acids. In DNA, the CDR3 is TGTGCCAGCAGCTTGGGACAGGCAACCGGGGAGCTGTTTTTT. It specifies CASSLGQATGELFF.

This clone is a singleton in its sample. This chain links TRBV5-1 with TRBJ1-2; 7 bases match TRBD1. The CDR3 loop spans 14 amino acids. CDR1 is SGHRS, CDR2 YFSETQ, per germline. Germline trimming cut 3 bases from V and 3 bases from J; bases unmatched to any gene: 5. This CDR3 is CASSSDRYDYGYTF. Written as DNA, the CDR3 is TGCGCCAGCAGCTCGGACAGGTACGACTATGGCTACACCTTC.

The J gene is TRBJ2-7, the V gene TRBV18, with a weak D call TRBD2 (6 bases). Germline V gene sequence: CDR1 KGHSH, CDR2 LQKENI. The CDR3 totals 15 residues. V was clipped by 2 bases and J by 6 bases, with 17 bases between them. This CDR3 is CASSPNTLTSSEQYF. CDR3 bases: TGTGCCAGCTCACCAAATACATTGACTAGTTCCGAGCAGTACTTC. The entire variable domain, with the rest obtained from reference TRBV18 and TRBJ2-7, is as follows: NAGVMQNPRHLVRRRGQEARLRCSPMKGHSHVYWYRQLPEEGLKFMVYLQKENIIDESGMPKERFSAEFPKEGPSILRIQQVVRGDSAAYFCASSPNTLTSSEQYFGPGTRLTVT.

This clone was recorded only once. The chain employs TRBV18 and TRBJ2-3; possible D gene TRBD2, 6 bases. Trimming cost V 5 bases and J 4 bases, with 19 bases left between them. The CDR3 totals 16 residues. Germline V gene lookup returns CDR1 KGHSH and CDR2 LQKENI. In DNA, the CDR3 is TGTGCCAGCTCAGTGGCCGGTGGGGGGAACGCAGATACGCAGTATTTT. Its translation: CASSVAGGGNADTQYF.

This clone was counted between two and nine times. This chain joins TRBV4-1 and TRBJ2-5; D possibly corresponds to TRBD1 (6 bases). Germline CDR1 MGHRA, CDR2 YSYEKL. The CDR3 extends over 16 amino acids. The V and J ends lost 4 bases and 1 base respectively, with 16 bases between them. The CDR3 DNA follows: TGCGCCAGCAGCCTCAGCGGACAGACACGCCAAGAGACCCAGTACTTC. This codes for CASSLSGQTRQETQYF.

This CDR3 reads CASSHPWTSNTEAFF. The CDR3 nucleotides read TGTGCCAGCAGTCACCCCTGGACATCCAACACTGAAGCTTTCTTT. This chain uses TRBV6-5 with TRBJ1-1, with D possibly matching TRBD1 (5 bases). Germline V gene data show CDR1 as MNHEY and CDR2 as SVGAGI. CDR3 length: 15 residues. Trimming stripped 5 bases from V and 2 bases from J, with 15 bases between.

V usage is TRBV9 and J usage is TRBJ2-7, with 8 nucleotides matching TRBD2. Germline CDR1 reads SGDLS; CDR2 reads YYNGEE. The CDR3 is 15 residues long. V lost 5 bases to trimming and J lost 5 bases; unmatched junction nucleotides: 12. CDR3 in amino acids: CASSYSGNPHHEQYF. In DNA form, the CDR3 reads TGTGCCAGCAGTTATAGCGGGAACCCTCACCACGAGCAGTACTTC.

Concerning this clone: A junction boundary mismatches the germline segment, possibly from a read error. The genes are TRBV7-7 and TRBJ2-2, with 9 bases lining up with TRBD2. This CDR3 region has 16 residues. Germline V gene lookup returns CDR1 SSHAT and CDR2 FNYEAQ (reference sequence). The CDR3 DNA reads as TGTGCTAGCAGCTTAGCGGGAGCTCTGGACACCGGGGAGCTGTTTTTT. Its translation: CASSLAGALDTGELFF.

The sample holds one count of this clone. V usage is TRBV27 and J usage is TRBJ1-1; D might be TRBD1 (6 bases). Trimming removed 2 bases from V and 11 bases from J, with 18 bases in between. CDR3 size: 14 residues. CDR1 is MNHEY and CDR2 is SMNVEV in the germline V gene (reference sequence). The CDR3 DNA reads TGTGCCAGCAGTTTAAAACAGGGAGTTTTCCGGGCTTTCTTT. Residues: CASSLKQGVFRAFF.

The gene calls are TRBV6-1 and TRBJ2-7; D perhaps matches TRBD1 (6 bases). V shed 7 bases and J shed 2 bases, with 15 bases lying between them. Germline-derived CDR1 and CDR2 are MNHNS and SASEGT. The CDR3 sequence is 14 residues long. Here the CDR3 DNA reads TGTGCCAGCACCCAACAGGGAGCACCCTACGAGCAGTACGTC. This encodes CASTQQGAPYEQYV.

This clone was seen a handful of times. This chain connects TRBV6-5 to TRBJ2-7; 7 positions agree with TRBD1. The V and J ends lost 6 bases and 4 bases, in that order; junction bases with no gene match: 9. The germline V gene has CDR1 MNHEY and CDR2 SVGAGI. The CDR3 is made up of 14 amino acids. CDR3 DNA: TGTGCCAGCAGCTCCAGACAGGGAAAATACGAGCAGTACGTC. This translates into CASSSRQGKYEQYV.

This clone occurred a few times. This chain's CDR3 is CASSLGGHTGNSPLHF. CDR3 nucleotide sequence: TGTGCCAGCAGCTTGGGGGGTCACACGGGGAATTCACCCCTCCACTTT. The rearrangement uses TRBV5-6 and TRBJ1-6; D is uncertain. This CDR3 contains 16 residues. Germline V gene lookup returns CDR1 SGHDT and CDR2 YYEEEE. Deletions cut 0 bases from V and 7 bases from J, with 14 bases between.

The rearrangement joins TRBV6-1 to TRBJ1-2; D is unclear. The length of the CDR3 is 13 residues. V was trimmed by 7 bases and J by 2 bases, leaving 11 bases between them. CDR1 is MNHNS and CDR2 is SASEGT in the germline V gene. CDR3 protein: CASTRRENYGYTF. The CDR3 bases are TGTGCCAGCACGCGGCGCGAAAACTATGGCTACACCTTC.

Here the CDR3 reads CTSSQAGNPNGYTF. The CDR3 coding sequence is TGCACCAGCAGCCAGGCAGGGAACCCCAATGGCTACACCTTC. The chain joins TRBV1 to TRBJ1-2; the DNA was not compared with TRBD1, the D call given in the table. TRBV1 is given as a pseudogene. There are 14 residues in the CDR3.

The chain has TRBV6-5 and TRBJ2-1; 14 positions agree with TRBD2. The CDR3 has 15 amino acids. Germline loops: CDR1 MNHEY, CDR2 SVGAGI. Losses at the gene ends were 5 bases for V and 10 bases for J; bases not matched to a gene: 7. CDR3 sequence: CASSPGTSGSYEQFF. The CDR3, as DNA: TGTGCCAGCAGTCCCGGGACTAGCGGGAGTTACGAGCAGTTCTTC.

The chain carries TRBV20-1 and TRBJ2-2; D is ambiguous. Germline V gene sequence: CDR1 DFQATT, CDR2 SNEGSKA (reference sequence). The V gene lost 5 bases and the J gene lost 3 bases, with 4 bases spanning the gap. The CDR3 is 11 amino acids. The CDR3 DNA reads as TGCAGTGCTCAGGACACCGGGGAGCTGTTTTTT. Translating gives CSAQDTGELFF.